The TCR beta chain described here comes from a study of OX40 agonist ivuxolimab in advanced cancers. About the study: Administration of intravenous ivuxolimab to patients occurred every 2 weeks at 0.01 to 10 mg/kg. Around 40% of patients had received prior checkpoint inhibitor therapy.

The table came from immunoSEQ multiplex PCR; TCRdb's copy has only in-frame clones and leaves some out. The table includes 65,000 to 85,000 clones, about 90% detected once. Points on this clone: What it recognizes is unknown.

Study conclusions and caveats: The investigators did not determine what antigen specificity the expanded peripheral T cells had. Average numbers of expanded clones were greater in CD8+ T cells than in CD4+.

The V gene's germline CDR1 is SGDLS and CDR2 YYNGEE. Trimming took 4 bases from V and 0 from J, leaving 11 bases between them. The CDR3 contains 14 residues. The TCR sequence derives from an adult with an advanced solid tumor such as melanoma, head and neck, liver or kidney cancer. The rearrangement uses TRBV9 and TRBJ2-7; D is possibly TRBD1 (5 bases). The sequenced sample was CD4+ or CD8+ T cells sorted from blood, obtained in a trial of the OX40 agonist ivuxolimab. CDR3 amino acids: CASSPGPSSYEQYF. CDR3 DNA sequence: TGTGCCAGCAGCCCAGGGCCTAGCTCCTACGAGCAGTACTTC.